Included here is one TCR beta chain sequence, with context. Repertoires were generated with immunoSEQ multiplex PCR, while TCRdb's copy carries only in-frame clones and drops some. This repertoire shows 500,000 to 850,000 clones, roughly 86% found once; its top ten account for 0.009% to 0.0095%. This entry belongs to a study of shared T cell receptors in the human thymus. This CDR3 comprises 14 residues. Germline V gene lookup returns CDR1 SNHLY and CDR2 FYNNEI. V was cut by 7 bases and J by 0 bases, with 12 bases left in between. This sample also belongs to another study, concerning human thymus T cells. This second report adds: Healthy Finnish infants undergoing corrective surgery for congenital heart defects were the donors. Thymus pieces cut out during corrective heart surgery were the tissue that was used.

This TCR came from a boy under three years old with a congenital heart defect. The chain joins TRBV2 to TRBJ1-1; a weak D match, TRBD1 (6 bases). Sample: thymocytes. Written as DNA, the CDR3 is TGTGCCAGCACCGGGACACGACTGAACACTGAAGCTTTCTTT. This translates into CASTGTRLNTEAFF.